This TCR beta chain was captured by sequencing in a study of blood T cell repertoires in COVID-19. Overall study context: The analysed material was cDNA or gDNA that came from T cells, B-cell-depleted T cells, or PBMCs.

There are 16 residues in the CDR3. The germline gives CDR1 SGHVS, CDR2 FQNEAQ. V trimming: 3 bases; J trimming: 1 base; junction bases outside the gene matches: 8. Per the study methods: The authors estimated nucleated cell counts from reference gene primer amplification. Assay: immunoSEQ multiplex PCR; the TCRdb copy retains only in-frame clones and omits some. The V and J calls and clone size were taken over from that table, and D and trimming were inferred from the DNA. The repertoire consists of under 150,000 clones, with roughly 88% occurring once and the leading ten covering 28%. V gene TRBV7-8 combines with J gene TRBJ1-1; 7 nucleotides match TRBD1. The TCR comes from a human donor in a cohort sampled during active COVID-19. The specimen was peripheral blood. In DNA, the CDR3 is TGTGCCAGCAGCTTTTTTAGGGGACAGAAGAACACTGAAGCTTTCTTT. It specifies CASSFFRGQKNTEAFF.